The 20 T cell receptor beta chains below come from one sample, sequenced in a study of control samples from healthy donors and cancer patients. Produced via immunoSEQ multiplex PCR; TCRdb's table is partial and in-frame only. The table records under 30,000 clones, roughly 87% of them present only once. Sequencing input: formalin-fixed, paraffin-embedded tissue. These TCRs come from a female donor with melanoma.

V usage is TRBV19 and J usage is TRBJ1-5; possible D gene TRBD1, 5 bases. V was cut by 6 bases and J by 1 base, with 16 bases left in between. The CDR3 is made up of 16 amino acids. Germline lookup yields CDR1 LNHDA and CDR2 SQIVND (reference sequence). CDR3 loop: CASSGRVPLSNQPQHF. The CDR3 DNA is TGTGCCAGTAGCGGCAGGGTCCCATTAAGCAATCAGCCCCAGCATTTT.

This clone was detected a few times. This sequence joins TRBV27 and TRBJ1-5, with D hard to call. V gave up 1 base and J gave up 0 bases, with 4 bases separating them. CDR1 and CDR2 from the germline V gene are MNHEY and SMNVEV (reference sequence). This CDR3 is 14 amino acids long. CDR3 coding DNA: TGTGCCAGCAGTTTATTCGTTAGCAATCAGCCCCAGCATTTT. Translation: CASSLFVSNQPQHF.

This clone was seen only a few times. The chain recombines TRBV5-1 with TRBJ2-1; D is unclear. The CDR3 totals 13 residues. CDR1 and CDR2 (germline): SGHRS, YFSETQ. Trimming took off 2 bases at V and 3 bases at J, with 6 bases between the two ends. CDR3 protein: CASSFDHYNEQFF. In DNA form, the CDR3 reads TGCGCCAGCAGCTTCGACCACTACAATGAGCAGTTCTTC.

This clone was observed once. The rearrangement joins TRBV7-3 to TRBJ2-1; 11 bases match TRBD2. V dropped 5 bases and J dropped 4; count of bases not matched to a gene: 4. The CDR3 is 15 residues long. Per the germline V gene, CDR1 is SGHTA and CDR2 is FQGTGA. The CDR3 nucleotides are TGTGCCAGCAGCCCGACTAGCGGGACTTACAATGAGCAGTTCTTC. This gives the protein CASSPTSGTYNEQFF.

The chain carries TRBV3-1 (or the pseudogene TRBV3-2) and TRBJ2-7; 9 nucleotides line up with TRBD2. Germline V gene data show CDR1 as LGHDT and CDR2 as YNNKEL (reference sequence). The junction had 6 bases not matched to a gene; V was cut back by 3 bases and J by 6 bases. The CDR3 consists of 14 residues. DNA for the CDR3: TGTGCCAGCAGCCAGACTAGCGGTACAAGCGAGCAGTACTTC. This encodes CASSQTSGTSEQYF.

The chain links TRBV18 to TRBJ2-7; no clear D gene. The length of the CDR3 is 12 residues. The germline V gene has CDR1 KGHSH and CDR2 LQKENI. V was pared by 2 bases and J by 5 bases, with 7 bases between. CDR3 in amino acids: CASSPNWDEQYF. DNA of the CDR3: TGTGCCAGCTCACCAAATTGGGACGAGCAGTACTTC.

The genes are TRBV11-2 and TRBJ1-1, with D unresolved. This CDR3 is built from 13 residues. Germline V lookup: CDR1 SGHAT, CDR2 FQNNGV. V was cut by 6 bases and J by 0 bases, with 8 bases left in between. CDR3 loop: CASSIVLNTEAFF. CDR3 coding DNA: TGTGCCAGCAGTATCGTCCTGAACACTGAAGCTTTCTTT.

This clone was detected only once. The rearrangement uses TRBV10-3 and TRBJ1-1; maybe TRBD1 (6 bases). Trimming took off 2 bases at V and 5 bases at J, with 12 bases between the two ends. The CDR3 totals 14 residues. Germline V gene data show CDR1 as ENHRY and CDR2 as SYGVKD. The CDR3 loop reads CAISERQGPTEAFF. CDR3 nucleotide sequence: TGTGCCATCAGTGAGCGGCAGGGGCCGACTGAAGCTTTCTTT.

In this sample, this clone turned up a few times. The rearrangement uses TRBV10-3 and TRBJ2-3; D unresolved. V was cut by 3 bases and J by 0 bases, with 7 bases left in between. CDR3 length: 14 residues. Germline-derived CDR1 and CDR2 are ENHRY and SYGVKD. The CDR3 protein is CAISDPGSTDTQYF. CDR3 DNA: TGTGCCATCAGTGATCCTGGGAGCACAGATACGCAGTATTTT.

The chain employs TRBV3-1 (or the pseudogene TRBV3-2) and TRBJ2-6; 7 bases match TRBD2. The CDR3 extends over 14 amino acids. Germline V gene lookup returns CDR1 LGHDT and CDR2 YNNKEL (reference sequence). This CDR3 reads CAAGEGSGANVLTF. The DNA for the CDR3 is TGTGCAGCCGGGGAGGGGTCTGGGGCCAACGTCCTGACTTTC.

This clone appeared a single time. This chain connects TRBV7-2 to TRBJ2-7, with unresolved D. Trimming pared 1 base from V and 2 bases from J, leaving 12 bases between. This CDR3 comprises 15 residues. Per the germline V gene, CDR1 is SGHTA and CDR2 is FQGNSA. The CDR3: CASSLDNARAYEQYF. CDR3 DNA: TGTGCCAGCAGCTTAGATAACGCGAGAGCCTACGAGCAGTACTTC.

This clone was detected only a few times. The rearrangement links TRBV10-2 to TRBJ1-2; a weak D match, TRBD1 (5 bases). The CDR3 has 13 amino acids. The V gene lost 7 bases and the J gene lost 3 bases, with 12 bases spanning the gap. CDR1 WSHSY and CDR2 SAAADI come from the germline V gene. CDR3 amino acids: CASTQQADYGYTF. The CDR3 DNA reads as TGCGCCAGCACCCAACAGGCGGACTATGGCTACACCTTC.

This sequence joins TRBV5-1 and TRBJ2-7; D possibly uses TRBD1 or TRBD2 (5 bases each). V lost 2 bases and J lost 6, with 12 bases in between. The CDR3 totals 13 residues. CDR1 and CDR2 (germline): SGHRS, YFSETQ. CDR3 nucleotide sequence: TGCGCCAGCAGCTTTCGAGGGGCCGGCGAGCAGTACTTC. Protein product: CASSFRGAGEQYF.

This rearrangement joins TRBV6-6 to TRBJ2-7, with D hard to call. CDR3 length: 13 residues. Trimming stripped 2 bases from V and 5 bases from J, with 10 bases between. Germline CDR1 and CDR2: MNHNY and SVGAGI (reference sequence). The CDR3 bases are TGTGCCAGCAGTTACCTAGGGTCAAACGAGCAGTACTTC. This gives the protein CASSYLGSNEQYF.

The chain has TRBV3-1 (or the pseudogene TRBV3-2) and TRBJ2-7, with D unresolved. There are 17 residues in the CDR3. Germline V gene data show CDR1 as LGHDT and CDR2 as YNNKEL (reference sequence). V lost 0 bases, J lost 4 bases, and 19 bases lay in between. CDR3 coding DNA: TGTGCCAGCAGCCAAGATCATTTGACCTCCCGTCCTTACGAGCAGTACTTC. It is translated as CASSQDHLTSRPYEQYF.

This clone has more than one count but fewer than ten. The chain combines TRBV6-5 with TRBJ2-5; D is uncertain. The CDR3 length is 10 residues. V was trimmed by 6 bases and J by 2 bases, leaving 1 base between them. Germline assignment: CDR1 MNHEY and CDR2 SVGAGI. The CDR3 sequence is CASRQETQYF. The CDR3, as DNA: TGTGCCAGCAGGCAAGAGACCCAGTACTTC.

The chain has TRBV25-1 and TRBJ2-7, with TRBD2 identical over 9 bases. Germline V gene data show CDR1 as MGHDK and CDR2 as SYGVNS. The CDR3 totals 14 residues. Unmatched junction bases numbered 2, after V lost 4 bases and J lost 1 base. The CDR3 DNA sequence: TGTGCCAGCAGTGTGGCGGGAGGGTCCTACGAGCAGTACTTC. Protein sequence: CASSVAGGSYEQYF.

CDR3 in amino acids: CASSLGTSFAYEQYF. The CDR3 DNA is TGCGCCAGCAGCCTCGGGACCAGTTTCGCCTACGAGCAGTACTTC. The chain employs TRBV5-1 and TRBJ2-7, with D perhaps matching TRBD1 or TRBD2 (5 bases each). Germline loops: CDR1 SGHRS, CDR2 YFSETQ. The CDR3 has 15 amino acids. Trimming took 4 bases from V and 2 from J, leaving 16 bases between them. The whole variable domain, remainder taken from reference TRBV5-1 and TRBJ2-7, is KAGVTQTPRYLIKTRGQQVTLSCSPISGHRSVSWYQQTPGQGLQFLFEYFSETQRNKGNFPGRFSGRQFSNSRSEMNVSTLELGDSALYLCASSLGTSFAYEQYFGPGTRLTVT.

The chain carries TRBV14 and TRBJ2-2, with D perhaps TRBD1 (5 bases). The ends were cut back, 1 base at V and 6 bases at J, with 12 bases in the middle. CDR1 and CDR2 from the germline V gene are SGHDN and FVKESK. The CDR3 covers 15 residues. CDR3 coding DNA: TGTGCCAGCAGCCAAGTCGACAGATTCCCCGGGGAGCTGTTTTTT. Encoded protein: CASSQVDRFPGELFF. The whole variable domain, remainder taken from reference TRBV14 and TRBJ2-2, is EAGVTQFPSHSVIEKGQTVTLRCDPISGHDNLYWYRRVMGKEIKFLLHFVKESKQDESGMPNNRFLAERTGGTYSTLKVQPAELEDSGVYFCASSQVDRFPGELFFGEGSRLTVL.

The CDR3 nucleotides are TGTGCCAGTAGTATAGGGGACAGGAACACTGAAGCTTTCTTT. Protein product: CASSIGDRNTEAFF. The rearrangement uses TRBV19 and TRBJ1-1; TRBD1 aligns across 7 bases. V shed 1 base, J shed 1 base, and the junction held 0 bases outside the gene matches. CDR1 and CDR2 (germline): LNHDA, SQIVND (reference sequence). The CDR3 has 14 amino acids.